This TCR beta chain appears in the sequencing data of a study of identical twins. CDR1 DFQATT and CDR2 SNEGSKA come from the germline V gene (reference sequence). The CDR3 length is 13 residues. V shed 5 bases and J 1 base; nucleotides not matched to a gene: 3. TCRdb reanalysed the 5' RACE reads using MiXCR and keeps one entry per CDR3 protein. There are a few hundred thousand distinct CDR3 sequences in the sample; 9% occur only once, and under 10% lies in the top ten. This TCR was sampled from a woman aged 45-59 years in good health. The chain combines TRBV20-1 with TRBJ1-1; TRBD1 matches at 8 bases. The sequenced sample was naive T cells sorted from blood. Written as DNA, the CDR3 is TGCAGTGCTCCGGGGACAGGGAACACTGAAGCTTTCTTT. It translates to CSAPGTGNTEAFF.